This T cell receptor beta chain derives from a study of cytomegalovirus exposure and HLA in healthy donors. The V end was cut by 7 bases, the J end by 0 bases, with 11 bases between. This CDR3 has 15 residues. The germline CDR1 and CDR2 sequences are SGHRS and YFSETQ. Primers included in the PCR were 60 Vbeta and 13 Jbeta primers. The method was immunoSEQ multiplex PCR; TCRdb's version includes in-frame clones alone and lacks a portion of them. This table holds under 55,000 clones, 60% to 85% found once. The sequencing sample was made of PBMCs. This clonotype was obtained from a man aged 30 to 45 in good health and CMV-seropositive. This chain joins TRBV5-1 and TRBJ1-6; tentatively, D is TRBD1 (5 bases). CDR3 residues: CASRPDSSYNSPLHF. Here the CDR3 DNA reads TGCGCCAGCCGCCCCGACAGCTCCTATAATTCACCCCTCCACTTT.